The 20 T cell receptor beta chains below come from one sample, sequenced in a study of T cell changes during pregnancy in multiple sclerosis. Clones were sequenced by immunoSEQ multiplex PCR, and TCRdb holds only the in-frame ones, with some missing. The sample lists tens of thousands of clones; around 93% were seen once. Specimen: peripheral blood, collected after pregnancy. These receptors were obtained from a female donor with multiple sclerosis, enrolled in a pregnancy study.

The chain couples TRBV19 to TRBJ1-2; TRBD1 matches at 8 bases. Trimming removed 8 bases from V and 2 bases from J; junction bases left unmatched: 22. The CDR3 length is 19 residues. Germline lookup yields CDR1 LNHDA and CDR2 SQIVND (reference sequence). CDR3 sequence reads: CASDSDRGHANRGNYGYTF. CDR3 in DNA: TGTGCCAGTGATTCTGACAGGGGCCATGCCAACCGTGGGAACTATGGCTACACCTTC.

The chain combines TRBV2 with TRBJ2-2; tentatively, D is TRBD2 (6 bases). Germline CDR1 reads SNHLY; CDR2 reads FYNNEI. The V end lost 7 bases, the J end lost 2 bases, and 14 bases lay between the germline ends. The CDR3 contains 15 residues. The CDR3 is CASNGHGRNTGELFF. CDR3 DNA: TGTGCCAGCAATGGACACGGGAGAAACACCGGGGAGCTGTTTTTT.

CDR3 sequence (DNA): TGTGCCAGCAGCCCGGACATTTACACCGGGGAGCTGTTTTTT. This encodes CASSPDIYTGELFF. V usage is TRBV7-9 and J usage is TRBJ2-2; D is perhaps TRBD1 (5 bases). There are 14 residues in the CDR3. Germline V gives CDR1 SEHNR, CDR2 FQNEAQ (reference sequence). Trimming took off 5 bases at V and 3 bases at J, with 10 bases between the two ends.

The genes are TRBV4-2 and TRBJ1-4, with D uncertain. Germline CDR1 LGHNA, CDR2 YNFKEQ. V gave up 0 bases and J gave up 6 bases, with 14 bases separating them. The length of the CDR3 is 16 residues. CDR3 DNA: TGTGCCAGCAGCCAAGATGGAACACTAGGGTATGAAAAACTGTTTTTT. Its translation: CASSQDGTLGYEKLFF.

The V and J genes are TRBV4-3 and TRBJ2-3; TRBD2 is a possible D gene (5 bases). The length of the CDR3 is 17 residues. The germline V and J ends were trimmed by 0 bases and 6 bases, with 19 bases remaining between them. Germline V lookup: CDR1 LGHNA, CDR2 YSLEER. The CDR3 DNA is TGCGCCAGCAGCCAAGACCCCCCCGGGATGCTCGGGGATACGCAGTATTTT. This translates into CASSQDPPGMLGDTQYF.

This chain connects TRBV7-9 to TRBJ1-2, with a tentative D call TRBD1 (5 bases). This CDR3 has 11 amino acids. Trimming cost V 8 bases and J 4 bases, with 8 bases left between them. Per the germline V gene, CDR1 is SEHNR and CDR2 is FQNEAQ (reference sequence). The DNA of the CDR3 is TGTGCCAGCCGGGGGTTCTATGGCTACACCTTC. It codes for CASRGFYGYTF. Variable domain in full (rest from reference TRBV7-9 and TRBJ1-2): DTGVSQNPRHKITKRGQNVTFRCDPISEHNRLYWYRQTLGQGPEFLTYFQNEAQLEKSRLLSDRFSAERPKGSFSTLEIQRTEQGDSAMYLCASRGFYGYTFGSGTRLTVV.

The V and J genes are TRBV21-1 and TRBJ2-7; the table's D gene call, TRBD1, was not cross checked with the DNA. TRBV21-1 is recorded as a pseudogene. This CDR3 comprises 15 residues. DNA of the CDR3: TGTGCCAGCAGCAAAAGGTCAGGGGGCTTCTACGAGCAGTACTTC. Protein: CASSKRSGGFYEQYF.

The V gene is TRBV6-6, the J gene TRBJ2-5; TRBD1 is a possible D gene (5 bases). Trimming cost V 8 bases and J 6 bases, with 10 bases left between them. Germline V lookup: CDR1 MNHNY, CDR2 SVGAGI (reference sequence). The CDR3 length is 11 residues. CDR3 sequence reads: CASVGQQTQYF. In DNA, the CDR3 is TGTGCCAGCGTTGGACAACAGACCCAGTACTTC.

This chain connects TRBV9 to TRBJ2-3; 7 bases line up with TRBD1. CDR3 length equals 16 residues. Germline V CDR1 and CDR2: SGDLS, YYNGEE. Germline trimming cut 0 bases from V and 2 bases from J; bases unmatched to any gene: 6. The chain's CDR3 is CASSVGPDRYTDTQYF. The CDR3 DNA sequence: TGTGCCAGCAGCGTAGGACCGGACAGGTACACAGATACGCAGTATTTT. Combining the CDR3 with reference TRBV9 and TRBJ2-3 gives the whole variable domain DSGVTQTPKHLITATGQRVTLRCSPRSGDLSVYWYQQSLDQGLQFLIQYYNGEERAKGNILERFSAQQFPDLHSELNLSSLELGDSALYFCASSVGPDRYTDTQYFGPGTRLTVL.

V and J are TRBV18 and TRBJ2-3, with 7 bases identical to TRBD1. With V trimmed by 1 base and J by 5 bases, 3 bases remained unmatched. The CDR3 totals 14 residues. From germline, CDR1 is KGHSH and CDR2 LQKENI. This CDR3 reads CASSPQGAIDTQYF. CDR3 DNA: TGTGCCAGCTCACCACAGGGGGCAATAGATACGCAGTATTTT.

This chain links TRBV25-1 with TRBJ1-1, with a possible D match to TRBD1 (6 bases). Germline-derived CDR1 and CDR2 are MGHDK and SYGVNS. V gave up 1 base and J gave up 7 bases, with 16 bases separating them. This CDR3 has 15 amino acids. The CDR3 bases are TGTGCCAGCAGTGAATTCGACCAGGGGCGAGATGAAGCTTTCTTT. This gives the protein CASSEFDQGRDEAFF.

V usage is TRBV11-3 and J usage is TRBJ2-1, with 7 bases identical to TRBD2. Germline V gene lookup returns CDR1 SGHNT and CDR2 YENEEA. V dropped 1 base and J dropped 0; count of bases not matched to a gene: 3. The length of the CDR3 is 16 residues. The CDR3 sequence: CASSLGGLSSYNEQFF. The CDR3 DNA is TGTGCCAGCAGCTTAGGGGGACTAAGCTCCTACAATGAGCAGTTCTTC.

The chain employs TRBV6-5 and TRBJ1-6; no clear D. CDR1 and CDR2 from the germline V gene are MNHEY and SVGAGI. V dropped 5 bases and J dropped 9 bases, with 8 bases sitting between them. The CDR3 contains 12 residues. The CDR3 region is CASSPGLSPLHF. The CDR3 DNA is TGTGCCAGCAGTCCTGGACTTTCACCCCTCCACTTT.

The chain has TRBV7-2 and TRBJ2-2; D remains unclear. Germline V CDR1 and CDR2: SGHTA, FQGNSA. CDR3 length: 15 residues. The V end lost 3 bases, the J end lost 1 base, and 9 bases lay between the germline ends. The CDR3 region has the DNA TGTGCCAGCAGCTTGGAAAGGAGGAACACCGGGGAGCTGTTTTTT. Protein sequence: CASSLERRNTGELFF.

The chain uses TRBV10-3 and TRBJ1-1, with D unresolved. Germline CDR1 is ENHRY and CDR2 is SYGVKD. The CDR3 runs to 14 residues. With 2 bases removed from V and 0 bases from J, the gap between germline ends came to 7 bases. CDR3 loop: CAISETAMNTEAFF. In nucleotides, the CDR3 is TGTGCCATCAGTGAGACAGCAATGAACACTGAAGCTTTCTTT.

The V and J genes are TRBV6-1 and TRBJ2-4; 8 bases match TRBD2. The germline CDR1 and CDR2 sequences are MNHNS and SASEGT. The CDR3 totals 13 residues. The J segment lost 6 bases and the V segment lost 2 bases, leaving 0 bases of the junction unmatched. CDR3 nucleotides: TGTGCCAGCAGTGAACTAGCGGGAAACATTCAGTACTTC. This gives the protein CASSELAGNIQYF.

The table lists this clone with a count of one. The chain uses TRBV4-3 and TRBJ1-1; the D is unclear. CDR1 is LGHNA, CDR2 YSLEER, per germline. This CDR3 spans 11 amino acids. Deletions cut 2 bases from V and 9 bases from J, with 7 bases between. The CDR3 loop is CASSQQLQAFF. CDR3 sequence (DNA): TGCGCCAGCAGCCAACAGTTGCAAGCTTTCTTT.

The J gene is TRBJ1-6, the V gene TRBV19; D is perhaps TRBD1 (6 bases). The CDR3 contains 14 residues. Germline CDR1 reads LNHDA; CDR2 reads SQIVND (reference sequence). The germline V and J ends were trimmed by 5 bases and 12 bases, with 17 bases remaining between them. The CDR3 DNA reads TGTGCCAGTAGTTACGGGACATGGCCTAGACCCCTCCACTTT. This encodes CASSYGTWPRPLHF.

This CDR3 is CASSLALGTGGAAGELFF. As DNA, the CDR3 is TGTGCCAGCAGCTTAGCGCTTGGGACAGGGGGCGCGGCCGGGGAGCTGTTTTTT. This chain uses TRBV7-9 with TRBJ2-2, with 12 nucleotides matching TRBD1. The germline gives CDR1 SEHNR, CDR2 FQNEAQ (reference sequence). This CDR3 is 18 amino acids long. The V segment lost 0 bases and the J segment 6 bases; nucleotides outside the gene matches: 8.

The V and J genes are TRBV11-2 and TRBJ1-1; the D is unclear. This CDR3 comprises 19 residues. V was shortened by 3 bases and J by 2 bases, with 25 bases between the two germline ends. The germline CDR1 and CDR2 sequences are SGHAT and FQNNGV. The CDR3 region has the DNA TGTGCCAGCAGCTTTTTCACCGGAGGGAAACCGAACGTTAACACTGAAGCTTTCTTT. This sequence encodes CASSFFTGGKPNVNTEAFF. The complete variable domain, with remaining parts taken from reference TRBV11-2 and TRBJ1-1, reads EAGVAQSPRYKIIEKRQSVAFWCNPISGHATLYWYQQILGQGPKLLIQFQNNGVVDDSQLPKDRFSAERLKGVDSTLKIQPAKLEDSAVYLCASSFFTGGKPNVNTEAFFGQGTRLTVV.